This T cell receptor (beta chain) stems from a study of siplizumab effects on memory and regulatory T cells. General observations from the study: Contribution to the alloresponse seemed major for naive T cells, which also seemed more diverse than memory cells.

CDR3 length: 15 amino acids. The V end was cut by 5 bases, the J end by 3 bases, with 15 bases between. Germline V lookup: CDR1 SGHNT, CDR2 YYREEE (reference sequence). As regards this clone: Its antigen is not known.

Here immunoSEQ multiplex PCR was the method, and the copy in TCRdb shows in-frame clones only, minus some. Among 100,000 or so clones listed, about 94% were seen once. This clonotype was obtained from a human donor in good health. The sample taken for sequencing was non-Treg CD4+ T cells sorted from blood. The chain carries TRBV5-4 and TRBJ1-3, with D possibly matching TRBD1 (6 bases). The CDR3 region is CASSLTRGDGNTIYF. In DNA form, the CDR3 reads TGTGCCAGCAGTCTGACCAGGGGTGATGGAAACACCATATATTTT.